This T cell receptor beta chain was recorded in a study of blood T cell repertoires in COVID-19. The germline CDR1 and CDR2 sequences are SGDLS and YYNGEE. The CDR3 covers 16 residues. The V and J ends lost 3 bases and 0 bases, in that order; junction bases with no gene match: 8. Profiled with immunoSEQ multiplex PCR; TCRdb holds only in-frame clones, not every one. The repertoire holds about 220,000 clones, with 86% as singletons. V and J are TRBV9 and TRBJ1-2; TRBD1 matches at 7 bases. The TCR was taken from a middle-aged woman with acute COVID-19. Specimen: PBMCs or T cells enriched from blood (not recorded which). The CDR3 sequence is CASSADRVGSNYGYTF. In nucleotides, the CDR3 is TGTGCCAGCAGCGCTGACAGGGTAGGATCTAACTATGGCTACACCTTC.